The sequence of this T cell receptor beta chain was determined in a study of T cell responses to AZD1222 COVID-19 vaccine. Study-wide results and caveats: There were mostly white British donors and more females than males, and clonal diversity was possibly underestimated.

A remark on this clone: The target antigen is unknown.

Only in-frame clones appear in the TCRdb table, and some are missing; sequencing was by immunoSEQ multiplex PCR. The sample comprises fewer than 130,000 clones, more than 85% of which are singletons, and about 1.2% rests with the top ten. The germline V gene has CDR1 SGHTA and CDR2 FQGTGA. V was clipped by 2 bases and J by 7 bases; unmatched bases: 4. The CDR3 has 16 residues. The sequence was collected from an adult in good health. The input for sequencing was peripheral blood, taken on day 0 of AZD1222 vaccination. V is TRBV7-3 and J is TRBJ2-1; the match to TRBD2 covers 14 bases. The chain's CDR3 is CASSLQGLAGDNEQFF. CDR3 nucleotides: TGTGCCAGCAGCTTACAGGGACTAGCGGGGGATAATGAGCAGTTCTTC.